One sample yielded the 26 T cell receptor beta chains listed below, sequenced in a study of radiation and T cells in renal cell carcinoma. Time point given: blood 2 weeks post-SBRT. This sample's treatment: 15 Gy SBRT to primary tumor, nephrectomy 4 weeks later. Data came from immunoSEQ multiplex PCR; TCRdb stores just in-frame clones and leaves some out. The sample contains under 150,000 clones, 75% to 90% of which appear only once. Sequenced material: blood, taken from a patient whose treatment included radiotherapy and nephrectomy. These receptors came from a woman aged 55-70 years with renal cell carcinoma.

The CDR3 DNA reads TGTGCCAGTAGTACACAGGGGGAGAACACTGAAGCTTTCTTT. Its translation is CASSTQGENTEAFF. The rearrangement joins TRBV19 to TRBJ1-1; the match to TRBD1 covers 8 bases. The CDR3 length is 14 residues. Germline lookup yields CDR1 LNHDA and CDR2 SQIVND (reference sequence). Unmatched junction bases numbered 2, after V lost 4 bases and J lost 1 base.

This clone has a handful of counts. V is TRBV5-1 and J is TRBJ1-1; D is undetermined. Germline V gene data show CDR1 as SGHRS and CDR2 as YFSETQ. The ends were cut back, 2 bases at V and 5 bases at J, with 13 bases in the middle. CDR3 length: 14 amino acids. The CDR3 DNA reads TGCGCCAGCAGCTTAGGTTGGGGAGGGACTGAAGCTTTCTTT. Translating it yields CASSLGWGGTEAFF.

This rearrangement joins TRBV29-1 to TRBJ2-4; TRBD1 might be the D (5 bases). Germline CDR1 is SQVTM and CDR2 is ANQGSEA. V was trimmed by 2 bases and J by 5 bases, leaving 10 bases between them. The CDR3 is 13 residues long. For the CDR3, the DNA is TGCAGCGTTGAAAGGGGCGGTGAAAACATTCAGTACTTC. Amino acids: CSVERGGENIQYF.

The chain employs TRBV7-3 and TRBJ2-2, with TRBD2 identical over 8 bases. V shed 6 bases, J shed 6 bases, and the junction held 15 bases outside the gene matches. The germline gives CDR1 SGHTA, CDR2 FQGTGA. This CDR3 comprises 17 residues. This CDR3 is CASRGLAGTISPGELFF. CDR3 in DNA: TGTGCCAGCAGGGGGCTAGCGGGCACCATCTCCCCCGGGGAGCTGTTTTTT.

Regarding this clone: Other DNA sequences within the sample encode an identical CDR3. The chain couples TRBV7-9 to TRBJ2-1; no definite D call. The length of the CDR3 is 14 residues. Per the germline V gene, CDR1 is SEHNR and CDR2 is FQNEAQ (reference sequence). V lost 5 bases and J lost 0, with 8 bases in between. For the CDR3, the DNA is TGTGCCAGCAGCGGGGTGAGCTCCTACAATGAGCAGTTCTTC. It translates to CASSGVSSYNEQFF.

The genes are TRBV28 and TRBJ1-1; 9 nucleotides match TRBD1. Germline CDR1 and CDR2: MDHEN and SYDVKM. Trimming cost V 6 bases and J 10 bases; bases outside gene matches: 6. The CDR3 has 12 residues. The DNA for the CDR3 is TGTGCCAGCAGAATACAGGGGGCTGGAGCTTTCTTT. This encodes CASRIQGAGAFF.

This sequence joins TRBV7-3 and TRBJ1-1, with D unresolved. CDR1 is SGHTA, CDR2 FQGTGA, per germline. V gave up 2 bases and J gave up 1 base, with 11 bases separating them. CDR3 length: 15 residues. The CDR3 DNA reads TGTGCCAGCAGCTTATCCCCTTTACCGAACACTGAAGCTTTCTTT. Translated, it gives CASSLSPLPNTEAFF.

The J gene is TRBJ2-7, the V gene TRBV29-1; D gene unclear. The CDR3 loop spans 13 amino acids. CDR1 is SQVTM, CDR2 ANQGSEA, per germline. Between the trimmed V and J ends, which lost 4 bases and 1 base, there was a span of 11 bases. DNA of the CDR3: TGCAGCGTTGTGGGTCTCAAATCCTACGAGCAGTACTTC. Amino acids: CSVVGLKSYEQYF.

This clone was picked up a small number of times. This chain connects TRBV28 to TRBJ1-2; D gene uncertain. Germline CDR1 reads MDHEN; CDR2 reads SYDVKM. The CDR3 loop spans 11 amino acids. The V gene lost 2 bases and the J gene lost 7 bases, with 5 bases spanning the gap. The CDR3, as DNA: TGTGCCAGCAGTTTAGTTGGTGGCTACACCTTC. It translates to CASSLVGGYTF.

In DNA form, the CDR3 reads TGTGCCAGTAGTTCAAGAGGGAGCTCCTACGAGCAGTACTTC. This translates into CASSSRGSSYEQYF. The chain recombines TRBV19 with TRBJ2-7, with a weak D call TRBD2 (5 bases). Germline values: CDR1 LNHDA, CDR2 SQIVND (reference sequence). The ends were cut back, 5 bases at V and 0 bases at J, with 11 bases in the middle. The CDR3 consists of 14 residues.

V usage is TRBV5-1 and J usage is TRBJ2-3, with D hard to call. The length of the CDR3 is 14 residues. Trimming left V 4 bases short and J 2 bases short, with 11 bases between. The germline V gene encodes CDR1 SGHRS and CDR2 YFSETQ. CDR3 loop: CASSLQASTDTQYF. CDR3 nucleotides: TGCGCCAGCAGCCTACAAGCTTCCACAGATACGCAGTATTTT.

The sample holds a few counts of this clone. The rearrangement links TRBV6-5 to TRBJ1-4; D ambiguous. The V and J ends lost 3 bases and 7 bases respectively, with 18 bases between them. The germline V gene has CDR1 MNHEY and CDR2 SVGAGI. This CDR3 is built from 16 residues. The DNA of the CDR3 is TGTGCCAGCAGTTATCGACACCCCAGTGTCGGTGAAAAACTGTTTTTT. As protein: CASSYRHPSVGEKLFF.

The rearrangement uses TRBV28 and TRBJ1-2, with TRBD1 matching 7 bases. This CDR3 comprises 13 residues. Germline V gives CDR1 MDHEN, CDR2 SYDVKM. V trimming: 3 bases; J trimming: 6 bases; junction bases outside the gene matches: 4. CDR3 sequence: CASSFRGGHGYTF. In nucleotides, the CDR3 is TGTGCCAGCAGTTTCCGAGGGGGCCATGGCTACACCTTC.

The CDR3 DNA reads TGTGCCAGTAACCGGGACACTGATACCTACGAGCAGTACTTC. Its translation: CASNRDTDTYEQYF. The rearrangement links TRBV5-4 to TRBJ2-7; D may be TRBD1 (6 bases). The V and J ends lost 8 bases and 2 bases respectively, with 17 bases between them. CDR1 is SGHNT and CDR2 is YYREEE in the germline V gene (reference sequence). This CDR3 region has 14 residues.

The chain combines TRBV4-1 with TRBJ2-1; D is tentatively TRBD1 or TRBD2 (6 bases each). With 3 bases removed from V and 7 bases from J, the gap between germline ends came to 13 bases. Germline CDR1 is MGHRA and CDR2 is YSYEKL. The CDR3 has 14 amino acids. CDR3 coding DNA: TGCGCCAGCAGCCACCCCGGGGGCGAAAATGAGCAGTTCTTC. Its protein is CASSHPGGENEQFF.

The rearrangement links TRBV13 to TRBJ2-1; D is ambiguous. The V and J ends lost 2 bases and 10 bases respectively, with 3 bases between them. Per the germline V gene, CDR1 is PRHDT and CDR2 is FYEKMQ (reference sequence). CDR3 length equals 10 residues. CDR3 sequence: CASSLREQFF. DNA of the CDR3: TGTGCCAGCAGCTTACGCGAGCAGTTCTTC. The full variable domain, in which reference TRBV13 and TRBJ2-1 provide the parts outside the CDR3, is AAGVIQSPRHLIKEKRETATLKCYPIPRHDTVYWYQQGPGQDPQFLISFYEKMQSDKGSIPDRFSAQQFSDYHSELNMSSLELGDSALYFCASSLREQFFGPGTRLTVL.

The J gene is TRBJ2-7, the V gene TRBV7-2; 7 nucleotides agree with TRBD2. The germline V gene encodes CDR1 SGHTA and CDR2 FQGNSA. J was trimmed by 2 bases and V by 1 base; bases with no gene match: 5. This CDR3 has 15 amino acids. The CDR3 coding sequence is TGTGCCAGCAGCTTAGTGGGAAGCGGGACCTACGAGCAGTACTTC. Translation gives CASSLVGSGTYEQYF.

The chain joins TRBV11-2 to TRBJ1-1; 7 nucleotides agree with TRBD1. Germline CDR1 is SGHAT and CDR2 is FQNNGV. The CDR3 spans 17 residues. V shed 0 bases and J 3 bases; nucleotides not matched to a gene: 10. CDR3 region: CASSLDPGGYRYTEAFF. DNA of the CDR3: TGTGCCAGCAGCTTAGACCCAGGGGGGTACCGTTACACTGAAGCTTTCTTT.

The V gene is TRBV5-4, the J gene TRBJ2-1, with 15 bases identical to TRBD2. The CDR3 is 14 amino acids. With V trimmed by 8 bases and J by 9 bases, 6 bases remained unmatched. The germline V gene has CDR1 SGHNT and CDR2 YYREEE (reference sequence). Here the CDR3 DNA reads TGTGCCAGTAAACTGGGACTAGCGGGAGGTGAGCAGTTCTTC. Translating gives CASKLGLAGGEQFF. Variable domain in full (rest from reference TRBV5-4 and TRBJ2-1): ETGVTQSPTHLIKTRGQQVTLRCSSQSGHNTVSWYQQALGQGPQFIFQYYREEENGRGNFPPRFSGLQFPNYSSELNVNALELDDSALYLCASKLGLAGGEQFFGPGTRLTVL.

This clone was detected only a few times. The chain is built from TRBV7-6 and TRBJ1-1, with 8 bases aligning to TRBD1. CDR1 and CDR2 from the germline V gene are SGHVS and FNYEAQ. Unmatched junction bases numbered 8, after V lost 5 bases and J lost 3 bases. The CDR3 is 15 amino acids. CDR3 sequence reads: CASSILQGGDTEAFF. CDR3 coding DNA: TGTGCCAGCAGCATTTTACAGGGGGGGGACACTGAAGCTTTCTTT.

The chain combines TRBV28 with TRBJ1-5; D might be TRBD1 (6 bases). In germline, CDR1 is MDHEN, CDR2 SYDVKM. Trimming pared 6 bases from V and 3 bases from J, leaving 15 bases between. This CDR3 has 15 residues. For the CDR3, the DNA is TGTGCCAGCAGACCCCTCGACAGGCCCAATCAGCCCCAGCATTTT. Protein sequence: CASRPLDRPNQPQHF.

The chain couples TRBV5-6 to TRBJ1-1; 10 bases fit TRBD1. Trimming took 3 bases from V and 7 from J; bases not matched to a gene: 9. Germline CDR1 SGHDT, CDR2 YYEEEE. The CDR3 spans 15 residues. CDR3 sequence (DNA): TGTGCCAGCAGCTCGACAGGGGGCCTGCGTAATGAAGCTTTCTTT. Its translation: CASSSTGGLRNEAFF.

The chain combines TRBV7-2 with TRBJ2-3, with a weak D call TRBD1 (6 bases). CDR3 size: 15 residues. V was pared by 1 base and J by 4 bases, with 12 bases between. Germline lookup yields CDR1 SGHTA and CDR2 FQGNSA. The CDR3 spells CASSLEGDGADTQYF. CDR3 sequence (DNA): TGTGCCAGCAGCTTAGAGGGGGACGGCGCAGATACGCAGTATTTT.

The chain joins TRBV11-3 to TRBJ2-1; D is perhaps TRBD2 (5 bases). Between the trimmed V and J ends, which lost 3 bases and 6 bases, there was a span of 9 bases. The CDR3 totals 13 residues. CDR1 and CDR2 from the germline V gene are SGHNT and YENEEA. The CDR3 DNA reads TGTGCCAGCAGCTTCCTCGGGGTCAATGAGCAGTTCTTC. This sequence encodes CASSFLGVNEQFF.

This clone was seen only a few times. The chain is built from TRBV29-1 and TRBJ1-5; D is unresolved. CDR1 is SQVTM, CDR2 ANQGSEA, per germline. This CDR3 is built from 13 residues. V lost 0 bases and J lost 2, with 5 bases in between. CDR3: CSVEEVRNQPQHF. The CDR3 coding sequence is TGCAGCGTTGAAGAGGTCCGCAATCAGCCCCAGCATTTT.

The V gene is TRBV19, the J gene TRBJ2-1, with D possibly being TRBD2 (7 bases). Trimming pared 5 bases from V and 5 bases from J, leaving 10 bases between. The CDR3 loop spans 13 amino acids. In germline, CDR1 is LNHDA, CDR2 SQIVND (reference sequence). CDR3 in amino acids: CASSWGGHNEQFF. CDR3 nucleotide sequence: TGTGCCAGTAGTTGGGGGGGCCACAATGAGCAGTTCTTC.